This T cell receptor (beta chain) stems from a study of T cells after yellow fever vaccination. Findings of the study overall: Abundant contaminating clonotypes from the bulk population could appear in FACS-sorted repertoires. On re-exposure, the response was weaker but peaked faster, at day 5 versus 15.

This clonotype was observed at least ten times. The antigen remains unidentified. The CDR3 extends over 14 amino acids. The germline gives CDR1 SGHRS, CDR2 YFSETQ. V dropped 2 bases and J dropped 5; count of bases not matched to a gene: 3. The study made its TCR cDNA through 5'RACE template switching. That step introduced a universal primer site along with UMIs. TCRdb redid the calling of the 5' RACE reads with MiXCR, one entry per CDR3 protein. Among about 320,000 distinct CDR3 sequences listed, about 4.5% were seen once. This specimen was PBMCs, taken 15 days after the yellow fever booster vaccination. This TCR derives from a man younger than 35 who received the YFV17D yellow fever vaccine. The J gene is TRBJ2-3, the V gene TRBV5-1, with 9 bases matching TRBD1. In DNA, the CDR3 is TGCGCCAGCAGCTTTGGACAGGGGAGAGATACGCAGTATTTT. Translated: CASSFGQGRDTQYF.